Listed below are T cell receptor beta chains from one sample, sequenced in a study of shared clonotypes between healthy human individuals. Clones were sequenced by immunoSEQ multiplex PCR, and TCRdb holds only the in-frame ones, with some missing. Of about 590,000 clones listed, roughly 95% are singletons. Input material: naive CD8+ T cells sorted from blood. The receptors here all came from a woman between 25 and 40 years old in good health. Both conserved end residues are part of each CDR3. The D gene is left open where the match is weak. The size of a clone is reported for some rows only, either as once, few or many, or as a class for expanded clones.

v_gene: TRBV19; j_gene: TRBJ2-5; abundance: -; d_gene: TRBD2; CDR3aa: CASRGLTGGITQETQYF; CDR3nt: TGTGCCAGTAGAGGGCTGACGGGAGGTATAACTCAAGAGACCCAGTACTTC
v_gene: TRBV2; j_gene: TRBJ1-5; abundance: -; d_gene: TRBD1; CDR3aa: CASRDRGSNQPQHF; CDR3nt: TGTGCCAGCCGGGACAGGGGAAGCAATCAGCCCCAGCATTTT
v_gene: TRBV7-7; j_gene: TRBJ1-3; abundance: -; d_gene: TRBD1; CDR3aa: CASSYGTGSGNTIYF; CDR3nt: TGTGCCAGCAGCTACGGGACAGGCTCTGGAAACACCATATATTTT
v_gene: TRBV6-5; j_gene: TRBJ2-7; abundance: -; d_gene: -; CDR3aa: CASSYSRAYEQYF; CDR3nt: TGTGCCAGCAGTTATTCCAGGGCCTACGAGCAGTACTTC
v_gene: TRBV28; j_gene: TRBJ2-1; abundance: -; d_gene: -; CDR3aa: CASRPTPTLSRSYNEQFF; CDR3nt: TGTGCCAGCAGGCCCACCCCGACACTGTCGCGCTCCTACAATGAGCAGTTCTTC
v_gene: TRBV13; j_gene: TRBJ2-1; abundance: once; d_gene: -; CDR3aa: CASSPSQVVSYNEQFF; CDR3nt: TGTGCCAGCAGCCCGTCCCAGGTCGTCTCCTACAATGAGCAGTTCTTC
v_gene: TRBV25-1; j_gene: TRBJ2-2; abundance: -; d_gene: TRBD1; CDR3aa: CASSALGTGSAGELFF; CDR3nt: TGTGCCAGCAGTGCTCTTGGGACAGGTTCGGCCGGGGAGCTGTTTTTT
v_gene: TRBV4-1; j_gene: TRBJ2-7; abundance: -; d_gene: -; CDR3aa: CASSPTISYEQYF; CDR3nt: TGCGCCAGCAGCCCCACCATCTCCTACGAGCAGTACTTC
v_gene: TRBV28; j_gene: TRBJ2-2; abundance: -; d_gene: -; CDR3aa: CASSSHRDLRELFF; CDR3nt: TGTGCCAGCAGTTCCCACCGGGACCTCCGTGAGCTGTTTTTT
v_gene: TRBV20-1; j_gene: TRBJ2-7; abundance: -; d_gene: -; CDR3aa: CSARAYEQYF; CDR3nt: TGCAGTGCTAGAGCCTACGAGCAGTACTTC
v_gene: TRBV27; j_gene: TRBJ1-2; abundance: -; d_gene: -; CDR3aa: CASSLYPTGRANYGYTF; CDR3nt: TGTGCCAGCAGTTTATACCCGACAGGCCGAGCTAACTATGGCTACACCTTC
v_gene: TRBV4-2; j_gene: TRBJ2-7; abundance: -; d_gene: TRBD1; CDR3aa: CASSQSASGQAYEQYF; CDR3nt: TGTGCCAGCAGCCAAAGCGCCTCGGGACAGGCCTACGAGCAGTACTTC
v_gene: TRBV28; j_gene: TRBJ1-2; abundance: -; d_gene: -; CDR3aa: CASSFSGGSGYTF; CDR3nt: TGTGCCAGCAGTTTTTCCGGGGGTTCGGGCTACACCTTC
v_gene: TRBV28; j_gene: TRBJ2-3; abundance: -; d_gene: -; CDR3aa: CASSNPMHGGDTQYF; CDR3nt: TGTGCCAGCAGTAACCCTATGCACGGGGGAGATACGCAGTATTTT
v_gene: TRBV7-9; j_gene: TRBJ2-4; abundance: -; d_gene: -; CDR3aa: CASSATTGYKNIQYF; CDR3nt: TGTGCCAGCAGCGCGACTACCGGCTACAAAAACATTCAGTACTTC
v_gene: TRBV7-6; j_gene: TRBJ2-3; abundance: -; d_gene: -; CDR3aa: CASSSSGRGADTQYF; CDR3nt: TGTGCCAGCAGCTCCTCGGGACGGGGCGCAGATACGCAGTATTTT
v_gene: TRBV25-1; j_gene: TRBJ2-7; abundance: -; d_gene: -; CDR3aa: CASWIGDIYEQYF; CDR3nt: TGTGCCAGCTGGATAGGAGACATCTACGAGCAGTACTTC
v_gene: TRBV9; j_gene: TRBJ1-5; abundance: -; d_gene: -; CDR3aa: CASSEGAGLQPQHF; CDR3nt: TGTGCCAGCAGCGAAGGGGCAGGACTCCAGCCCCAGCATTTT
v_gene: TRBV7-6; j_gene: TRBJ2-2; abundance: -; d_gene: TRBD2; CDR3aa: CASSLGTSGTRYTGELFF; CDR3nt: TGTGCCAGCAGCTTAGGAACTAGCGGAACCCGATACACCGGGGAGCTGTTTTTT
v_gene: TRBV2; j_gene: TRBJ2-7; abundance: -; d_gene: -; CDR3aa: CASSRDGRAYEQYF; CDR3nt: TGTGCCAGCAGTAGGGATGGGAGAGCCTACGAGCAGTACTTC
v_gene: TRBV29-1; j_gene: TRBJ2-7; abundance: -; d_gene: -; CDR3aa: CSAVESGEQYF; CDR3nt: TGCAGCGCTGTGGAGTCCGGCGAGCAGTACTTC
v_gene: TRBV2; j_gene: TRBJ1-2; abundance: -; d_gene: TRBD1; CDR3aa: CASSYRGGLYGYTF; CDR3nt: TGTGCCAGCAGTTACAGGGGAGGCCTCTATGGCTACACCTTC
v_gene: TRBV4-2; j_gene: TRBJ1-2; abundance: -; d_gene: -; CDR3aa: CASSPGVGAVYGYTF; CDR3nt: TGTGCCAGCAGCCCGGGAGTTGGGGCGGTCTATGGCTACACCTTC
v_gene: TRBV27; j_gene: TRBJ2-7; abundance: -; d_gene: TRBD2; CDR3aa: CASSWGGEQYF; CDR3nt: TGTGCCAGCAGTTGGGGGGGTGAGCAGTACTTC
v_gene: TRBV27; j_gene: TRBJ1-4; abundance: once; d_gene: -; CDR3aa: CASSFHGGSEKLFF; CDR3nt: TGTGCCAGCAGTTTTCACGGGGGGAGTGAAAAACTGTTTTTT
v_gene: TRBV28; j_gene: TRBJ1-1; abundance: -; d_gene: -; CDR3aa: CASSRPGPTEAFF; CDR3nt: TGTGCCAGCAGCCGCCCAGGCCCCACTGAAGCTTTCTTT
v_gene: TRBV10-1; j_gene: TRBJ1-1; abundance: -; d_gene: -; CDR3aa: CASSDSEGLNTEAFF; CDR3nt: TGCGCCAGCAGTGATTCTGAGGGACTGAACACTGAAGCTTTCTTT
v_gene: TRBV18; j_gene: TRBJ2-7; abundance: -; d_gene: -; CDR3aa: CASSPYETSSYEQYF; CDR3nt: TGTGCCAGCTCACCATACGAAACGAGCTCCTACGAGCAGTACTTC
v_gene: TRBV28; j_gene: TRBJ2-7; abundance: -; d_gene: TRBD2; CDR3aa: CASSRTSGSGEQYF; CDR3nt: TGTGCCAGCAGCAGGACTAGCGGGAGTGGGGAGCAGTACTTC
v_gene: TRBV7-9; j_gene: TRBJ2-7; abundance: -; d_gene: -; CDR3aa: CASSFTLLHEQYF; CDR3nt: TGTGCCAGCAGCTTCACACTCTTGCACGAGCAGTACTTC
v_gene: TRBV7-9; j_gene: TRBJ2-1; abundance: once; d_gene: -; CDR3aa: CASSLASGNKDEQFF; CDR3nt: TGTGCCAGCAGCTTAGCGTCAGGGAACAAGGATGAGCAGTTCTTC
v_gene: TRBV6-4; j_gene: TRBJ2-7; abundance: -; d_gene: -; CDR3aa: CASNFSSGTYEQYF; CDR3nt: TGTGCCAGCAACTTTTCCAGCGGAACCTACGAGCAGTACTTC
v_gene: TRBV27; j_gene: TRBJ2-7; abundance: -; d_gene: TRBD1; CDR3aa: CASSRRTGSYEQYF; CDR3nt: TGTGCCAGCAGCCGTAGGACAGGTTCATACGAGCAGTACTTC
v_gene: TRBV28; j_gene: TRBJ1-1; abundance: -; d_gene: -; CDR3aa: CASSLVPTLNTEAFF; CDR3nt: TGTGCCAGCAGTTTAGTCCCCACCTTGAACACTGAAGCTTTCTTT
v_gene: TRBV6-1; j_gene: TRBJ2-1; abundance: -; d_gene: -; CDR3aa: CASSEIRATSSYNEQFF; CDR3nt: TGTGCCAGCAGTGAAATAAGGGCGACGAGCTCCTACAATGAGCAGTTCTTC
v_gene: TRBV4-2; j_gene: TRBJ2-7; abundance: -; d_gene: TRBD2; CDR3aa: CASSFGTIYEQYF; CDR3nt: TGTGCCAGCAGCTTCGGGACTATCTACGAGCAGTACTTC
v_gene: TRBV19; j_gene: TRBJ1-2; abundance: -; d_gene: -; CDR3aa: CASSIMVGSMEIYGYTF; CDR3nt: TGTGCCAGTAGTATCATGGTTGGCTCGATGGAGATCTATGGCTACACCTTC
v_gene: TRBV27; j_gene: TRBJ2-7; abundance: -; d_gene: TRBD2; CDR3aa: CASSPGLGEQYF; CDR3nt: TGTGCCAGCAGTCCCGGACTAGGCGAGCAGTACTTC
v_gene: TRBV19; j_gene: TRBJ1-1; abundance: -; d_gene: -; CDR3aa: CASSNTEAFF; CDR3nt: TGTGCCAGTTCGAACACTGAAGCTTTCTTT
v_gene: TRBV28; j_gene: TRBJ2-7; abundance: -; d_gene: TRBD2; CDR3aa: CASSLLETSSYEQYF; CDR3nt: TGTGCCAGCAGTTTGCTTGAGACTAGCAGCTACGAGCAGTACTTC
v_gene: TRBV28; j_gene: TRBJ1-4; abundance: -; d_gene: -; CDR3aa: CASTLGGTTNEKLFF; CDR3nt: TGTGCCAGCACCCTAGGGGGGACAACTAATGAAAAACTGTTTTTT
v_gene: TRBV11-3; j_gene: TRBJ2-1; abundance: once; d_gene: -; CDR3aa: CASSPGLLYNEQFF; CDR3nt: TGTGCCAGCAGCCCCGGACTACTCTACAATGAGCAGTTCTTC